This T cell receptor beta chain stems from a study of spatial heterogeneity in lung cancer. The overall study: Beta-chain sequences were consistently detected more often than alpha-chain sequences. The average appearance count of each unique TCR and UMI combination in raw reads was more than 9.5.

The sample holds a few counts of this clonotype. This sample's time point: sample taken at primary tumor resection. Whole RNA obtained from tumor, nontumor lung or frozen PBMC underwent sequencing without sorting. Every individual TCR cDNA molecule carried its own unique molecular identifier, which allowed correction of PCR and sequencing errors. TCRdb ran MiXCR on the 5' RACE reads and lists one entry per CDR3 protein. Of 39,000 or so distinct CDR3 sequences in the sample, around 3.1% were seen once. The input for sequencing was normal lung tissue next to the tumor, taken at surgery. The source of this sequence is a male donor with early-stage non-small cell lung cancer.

CDR3 in DNA: TGTGCCAGCAGCGCCCCGACGGGAGGGAATGCCACTGAAGCTTTCTTT. Amino acid sequence: CASSAPTGGNATEAFF. The genes are TRBV7-3 and TRBJ1-1; D call uncertain. Trimming removed 5 bases from V and 4 bases from J, with 20 bases in between. CDR3 length: 16 residues. Looked up from germline, CDR1 is SGHTA and CDR2 is FQGTGA.